This T cell receptor beta chain emerged from a study of control samples from healthy donors and cancer patients. Per the germline V gene, CDR1 is MNHEY and CDR2 is SVGAGI. V was cut by 5 bases and J by 0 bases, with 13 bases left in between. The CDR3 spans 15 residues. Using immunoSEQ multiplex PCR, the repertoire was profiled, and TCRdb retains in-frame clones only, with some absent. The sample gives 80,000 to 100,000 clones, 80% to 95% of which show up once; 3% is in the top ten. Specimen: blood. The chain has TRBV6-5 and TRBJ1-1; D might be TRBD1 (6 bases). The sequence derives from a human donor in good health. The donor label of this sample is uncertain. The CDR3 protein is CASSKRQVMNTEAFF. The CDR3 bases are TGTGCCAGCAGTAAACGACAGGTAATGAACACTGAAGCTTTCTTT.